This T cell receptor (beta chain) was found in a study of blood T cell repertoires in COVID-19. The ends lost 3 bases at V and 4 bases at J; junction bases unmatched: 22. The CDR3 is 21 amino acids. Germline V gives CDR1 MNHEY, CDR2 SMNVEV (reference sequence). Measured with immunoSEQ multiplex PCR; TCRdb has only the in-frame clones, and not every one. This table holds approximately 54,000 clones, approximately 91% found once. Sequencing was carried out using peripheral blood. The V and J genes are TRBV27 and TRBJ2-1, with TRBD2 matching over 9 bases. This TCR was recovered from a man aged 45-60 years with acute or convalescent COVID-19. The CDR3 protein is CASSFSMRLAGSMWGYNEQFF. The DNA of the CDR3 is TGTGCCAGCAGTTTTTCTATGAGGCTAGCGGGATCAATGTGGGGGTACAATGAGCAGTTCTTC.